This T cell receptor (beta chain) was observed in a study of blood T cell repertoires in COVID-19. Profiled with immunoSEQ multiplex PCR; TCRdb holds only in-frame clones, not every one. The sample includes roughly 340,000 clones, 90% to 95% of them seen just once. The receptor was isolated from a woman aged 18-30 years who had recovered from COVID-19. Sequencing was carried out using peripheral blood.

CDR3 nucleotide sequence: TGTGCCAGCAGCCCCGGGACTAGCGGAAACAATGAGCAGTTCTTC. As protein: CASSPGTSGNNEQFF. The gene calls are TRBV9 and TRBJ2-1; 11 positions agree with TRBD2. V dropped 4 bases and J dropped 5; count of bases not matched to a gene: 5. The CDR3 runs to 15 residues. Per germline, CDR1 SGDLS and CDR2 YYNGEE.